These T cell receptor beta chains were read from a single sample in a study of human T cells and chemical hapten exposure. TCRdb itself ran the RACE reads through MiXCR, one entry per CDR3 protein. The sample yields approximately 350,000 distinct CDR3 sequences, 5.5% to 8% seen once. The source was whole blood, collected in connection with sensitization to the hapten diphenylcyclopropenone (DPC). The receptors derive from a woman aged 18-35 years with alopecia areata. Some clones in this sample may be carry-over from other donors' samples. CDR3s include the opening cysteine and the closing phenylalanine or tryptophan. A D gene is named only where the DNA matches it firmly. Rows may omit the clone size; those that give it use once, few, many or a size class.

v_call: TRBV20-1
clone_size: many
j_call: TRBJ1-1
d_call: TRBD1
cdr3_nt: TGCAGTGCTAGTGCAACCGGGACAGGGTCCCTGGGAACTGAAGCTTTCTTT
cdr3_aa: CSASATGTGSLGTEAFF

v_call: TRBV5-5
clone_size: many
j_call: TRBJ2-5
d_call: TRBD1
cdr3_nt: TGTGCCAGCAGCTCTGACAGGGGCCAAGAGACCCAGTACTTC
cdr3_aa: CASSSDRGQETQYF

v_call: TRBV2
clone_size: -
j_call: TRBJ2-7
d_call: -
cdr3_nt: TGTGCCAGCAGTGAACAGTCCTCCTACGAGCAGTACTTC
cdr3_aa: CASSEQSSYEQYF

v_call: TRBV28
clone_size: -
j_call: TRBJ1-5
d_call: -
cdr3_nt: TGTGCCAGCAGTTTCCTCGGTCCGGGGAATCAGCCCCAGCATTTT
cdr3_aa: CASSFLGPGNQPQHF

v_call: TRBV2
clone_size: many
j_call: TRBJ1-5
d_call: -
cdr3_nt: TGTGCCAGCAGGCCTACAGGGAACAGCAATCAGCCCCAGCATTTT
cdr3_aa: CASRPTGNSNQPQHF

v_call: TRBV28
clone_size: few
j_call: TRBJ1-5
d_call: -
cdr3_nt: TGTGCCAGCAGTTTAAGAGAACCGGGCAATCAGCCCCAGCATTTT
cdr3_aa: CASSLREPGNQPQHF

v_call: TRBV5-6
clone_size: many
j_call: TRBJ1-5
d_call: -
cdr3_nt: TGTGCCAGCAGCTTCAGGGAGCGCAATCAGCCCCAGCATTTT
cdr3_aa: CASSFRERNQPQHF

v_call: TRBV4-3
clone_size: -
j_call: TRBJ2-3
d_call: TRBD1
cdr3_nt: TGCGCCAGCAGCCAAGACAGGGGGCCCACAGATACGCAGTATTTT
cdr3_aa: CASSQDRGPTDTQYF

v_call: TRBV6-2/TRBV6-3
clone_size: many
j_call: TRBJ2-7
d_call: TRBD1
cdr3_nt: TGTGCCAGCAGTCGATTCACGACAGGGCCCAAAGGCGAGCAGTACTTC
cdr3_aa: CASSRFTTGPKGEQYF

v_call: TRBV4-1
clone_size: -
j_call: TRBJ2-3
d_call: TRBD2
cdr3_nt: TGCGCCAGCAGCAGCGGGGGGGCTGCAGATACGCAGTATTTT
cdr3_aa: CASSSGGAADTQYF

v_call: TRBV4-2
clone_size: few
j_call: TRBJ1-1
d_call: -
cdr3_nt: TGTGCCAGCAGCCAAGATCAGGGCCAGGGGTTTGAAGCTTTCTTT
cdr3_aa: CASSQDQGQGFEAFF

v_call: TRBV7-2
clone_size: few
j_call: TRBJ1-3
d_call: -
cdr3_nt: TGTGCCAGCAGCTTAGTGGGTCTAAACACCATATATTTT
cdr3_aa: CASSLVGLNTIYF

v_call: TRBV3-1
clone_size: few
j_call: TRBJ1-2
d_call: -
cdr3_nt: TGTGCCAGCAGCCTCGACATCCGGAAGAGCTACACCTTC
cdr3_aa: CASSLDIRKSYTF

v_call: TRBV7-9
clone_size: many
j_call: TRBJ2-3
d_call: TRBD1
cdr3_nt: TGTGCCAGCAGCCTGGGCCCGGGACAGATGTCCGGGGCAGATACGCAGTATTTT
cdr3_aa: CASSLGPGQMSGADTQYF

v_call: TRBV4-1
clone_size: -
j_call: TRBJ2-3
d_call: -
cdr3_nt: TGCGCCAGCAGCCCTGAAGATAAGGGCGGCACAGATACGCAGTATTTT
cdr3_aa: CASSPEDKGGTDTQYF

v_call: TRBV12-3/TRBV12-4
clone_size: many
j_call: TRBJ2-7
d_call: -
cdr3_nt: TGTGCCAGCAGTCGATTCGGACGTGACGAGCAGTACTTC
cdr3_aa: CASSRFGRDEQYF

v_call: TRBV4-3
clone_size: -
j_call: TRBJ1-5
d_call: TRBD1
cdr3_nt: TGCGCCAGCAGCCAAGATCAGGCGGACAGGGGATCCCCTCAGCATTTT
cdr3_aa: CASSQDQADRGSPQHF

v_call: TRBV10-3
clone_size: -
j_call: TRBJ1-1
d_call: TRBD1
cdr3_nt: TGTGCCACCACCCAGGGGGGAGAAGGTACTGAAGCTTTCTTT
cdr3_aa: CATTQGGEGTEAFF

v_call: TRBV7-3
clone_size: -
j_call: TRBJ2-3
d_call: TRBD1
cdr3_nt: TGTGCCAGCAGCTCCCCGGGACAGCTCACAGATACGCAGTATTTT
cdr3_aa: CASSSPGQLTDTQYF

v_call: TRBV4-2
clone_size: -
j_call: TRBJ1-1
d_call: TRBD1
cdr3_nt: TGTGCCAGCAGCCAAGAAGGGACAGTTGAAGCCTTCTTT
cdr3_aa: CASSQEGTVEAFF

v_call: TRBV6-2/TRBV6-3
clone_size: many
j_call: TRBJ2-3
d_call: TRBD2
cdr3_nt: TGTGCCAGCGGAGAACTGGCGGGGGGAACAGATACGCAGTATTTT
cdr3_aa: CASGELAGGTDTQYF

v_call: TRBV7-3
clone_size: few
j_call: TRBJ2-2
d_call: -
cdr3_nt: TGTGCCAGCAGCTTAATATTGGCCGGGGAGCTGTTTTTT
cdr3_aa: CASSLILAGELFF

v_call: TRBV6-2/TRBV6-3
clone_size: many
j_call: TRBJ2-3
d_call: TRBD1
cdr3_nt: TGTGCCAGCAGTTACCCTGACAGGGCCGGCACAGATACGCAGTATTTT
cdr3_aa: CASSYPDRAGTDTQYF

v_call: TRBV18
clone_size: -
j_call: TRBJ1-2
d_call: -
cdr3_nt: TGTGCCAGCTCAAGACCGACAGCCCCCTATGGCTACACCTTC
cdr3_aa: CASSRPTAPYGYTF

v_call: TRBV9
clone_size: few
j_call: TRBJ1-1
d_call: -
cdr3_nt: TGTGCCAGCAGCGCGATACGAGGGACATTAGAAGAAGCTTTCTTT
cdr3_aa: CASSAIRGTLEEAFF

v_call: TRBV4-3
clone_size: many
j_call: TRBJ2-4
d_call: -
cdr3_nt: TGCGCCAGCAGCCAAGTAGCCAAAAACATTCAGTACTTC
cdr3_aa: CASSQVAKNIQYF

v_call: TRBV11-3
clone_size: many
j_call: TRBJ1-1
d_call: -
cdr3_nt: TGTGCCAGCAGCTTAGGCGCACAGGGGAACACTGAAGCTTTCTTT
cdr3_aa: CASSLGAQGNTEAFF

v_call: TRBV6-1
clone_size: many
j_call: TRBJ1-4
d_call: -
cdr3_nt: TGTGCCAGCAGCCCCGCCTTACGGGAGAAGGGTTCATCGGATGAAAAACTGTTTTTT
cdr3_aa: CASSPALREKGSSDEKLFF

v_call: TRBV4-3
clone_size: many
j_call: TRBJ2-5
d_call: TRBD1
cdr3_nt: TGCGCCAGCAGCTATAGAACCGGGACAGGGGCGGGGACCCAGTACTTC
cdr3_aa: CASSYRTGTGAGTQYF

v_call: TRBV3-1
clone_size: few
j_call: TRBJ2-5
d_call: TRBD2
cdr3_nt: TGTGCCAGCAGCCCCCGTGGCGCGGGGGGACCAGGGGAGACCCAGTACTTC
cdr3_aa: CASSPRGAGGPGETQYF

v_call: TRBV24-1
clone_size: many
j_call: TRBJ2-4
d_call: -
cdr3_nt: TGTGCCACCAGTGACTCGCAGGGGTTAGAAAACATTCAGTACTTC
cdr3_aa: CATSDSQGLENIQYF

v_call: TRBV2
clone_size: few
j_call: TRBJ2-5
d_call: -
cdr3_nt: TGTGCCAACTCGTACCAAGAGACCCAGTACTTC
cdr3_aa: CANSYQETQYF

v_call: TRBV11-3
clone_size: -
j_call: TRBJ2-3
d_call: TRBD2
cdr3_nt: TGTGCCAGCAGCTTAGGCCGGACTAGCGGGGGGCCGGAAGCAGATACGCAGTATTTT
cdr3_aa: CASSLGRTSGGPEADTQYF

v_call: TRBV20-1
clone_size: few
j_call: TRBJ2-3
d_call: TRBD2
cdr3_nt: TGCAGTGCTAGAGATTGGCGTCTAGCGGGGGGGCCCACTCAAACAGATACGCAGTATTTT
cdr3_aa: CSARDWRLAGGPTQTDTQYF

v_call: TRBV11-2
clone_size: many
j_call: TRBJ1-5
d_call: -
cdr3_nt: TGTGCCAGCAGCTTTCCGTTCTATAGCAATCAGCCCCAGCATTTT
cdr3_aa: CASSFPFYSNQPQHF

v_call: TRBV7-9
clone_size: many
j_call: TRBJ2-6
d_call: -
cdr3_nt: TGTGCCAGCAGATCGGCAGGGGCCAACGTCCTGACTTTC
cdr3_aa: CASRSAGANVLTF

v_call: TRBV2
clone_size: many
j_call: TRBJ1-6
d_call: -
cdr3_nt: TGTGCCAGCAGTGATAGACAGTATAATTCACCCCTCCACTTT
cdr3_aa: CASSDRQYNSPLHF

v_call: TRBV6-5
clone_size: many
j_call: TRBJ2-5
d_call: -
cdr3_nt: TGTGCCAGCAGTTTCCTGTCGGGGTCCCAAGAGACCCAGTACTTC
cdr3_aa: CASSFLSGSQETQYF

v_call: TRBV24-1
clone_size: few
j_call: TRBJ2-3
d_call: TRBD1
cdr3_nt: TGTGCCACCAGTGATCAAAAGACAGGGGGAATAGATACGCAGTATTTT
cdr3_aa: CATSDQKTGGIDTQYF

v_call: TRBV27
clone_size: few
j_call: TRBJ1-4
d_call: TRBD1
cdr3_nt: TGTGCCAGCAGTGCCAACCCCCGGACAGGGGGTGAAAAACTGTTTTTT
cdr3_aa: CASSANPRTGGEKLFF

v_call: TRBV6-1
clone_size: -
j_call: TRBJ2-3
d_call: -
cdr3_nt: TGTGCCAGCAGTGAAGGTGCAGGGCCAGATACGCAGTATTTT
cdr3_aa: CASSEGAGPDTQYF

v_call: TRBV12-3/TRBV12-4
clone_size: -
j_call: TRBJ1-2
d_call: TRBD1
cdr3_nt: TGTGCCAGCAGGACAGGACAGGGCCGGGGCTACACCTTC
cdr3_aa: CASRTGQGRGYTF

v_call: TRBV7-9
clone_size: -
j_call: TRBJ2-3
d_call: -
cdr3_nt: TGTGCCAGCAGCTTGGCGGGTCCTTGGGTTACGCAGTATTTT
cdr3_aa: CASSLAGPWVTQYF

v_call: TRBV15
clone_size: -
j_call: TRBJ1-3
d_call: -
cdr3_nt: TGTGCCACCAGCAGATTGGGAGACCGGAGCTCTGGAAACACCATATATTTT
cdr3_aa: CATSRLGDRSSGNTIYF

v_call: TRBV4-1
clone_size: few
j_call: TRBJ1-1
d_call: -
cdr3_nt: TGCGCCAGCAGCCAAGGACGACCGGGGAGCGCTGAAGCTTTCTTT
cdr3_aa: CASSQGRPGSAEAFF

v_call: TRBV6-5
clone_size: few
j_call: TRBJ2-6
d_call: -
cdr3_nt: TGTGCCAGCAGTTATGAATGGGGGGAATTGGGGTCTGGGGCCAACGTCCTGACTTTC
cdr3_aa: CASSYEWGELGSGANVLTF

v_call: TRBV20-1
clone_size: -
j_call: TRBJ1-2
d_call: -
cdr3_nt: TGCAGTGCTAGCGTTAGCAGGGGACGTGGCTACACCTTC
cdr3_aa: CSASVSRGRGYTF

v_call: TRBV29-1
clone_size: many
j_call: TRBJ2-3
d_call: -
cdr3_nt: TGCAGCGTAGGACTATCCACAGATACGCAGTATTTT
cdr3_aa: CSVGLSTDTQYF

v_call: TRBV7-3
clone_size: -
j_call: TRBJ2-6
d_call: -
cdr3_nt: TGTGCCAGCAGCCGCACTTCATACTCTGGGGCCAACGTCCTGACTTTC
cdr3_aa: CASSRTSYSGANVLTF

v_call: TRBV27
clone_size: few
j_call: TRBJ2-3
d_call: TRBD2
cdr3_nt: TGTGCCAGCAGTCCATGGGGGATGGGACTAGCGGGGGTCACAGATACGCAGTATTTT
cdr3_aa: CASSPWGMGLAGVTDTQYF

v_call: TRBV10-3
clone_size: few
j_call: TRBJ1-1
d_call: -
cdr3_nt: TGTGCCACGGAAGACATGGCTGAAGCTTTCTTT
cdr3_aa: CATEDMAEAFF